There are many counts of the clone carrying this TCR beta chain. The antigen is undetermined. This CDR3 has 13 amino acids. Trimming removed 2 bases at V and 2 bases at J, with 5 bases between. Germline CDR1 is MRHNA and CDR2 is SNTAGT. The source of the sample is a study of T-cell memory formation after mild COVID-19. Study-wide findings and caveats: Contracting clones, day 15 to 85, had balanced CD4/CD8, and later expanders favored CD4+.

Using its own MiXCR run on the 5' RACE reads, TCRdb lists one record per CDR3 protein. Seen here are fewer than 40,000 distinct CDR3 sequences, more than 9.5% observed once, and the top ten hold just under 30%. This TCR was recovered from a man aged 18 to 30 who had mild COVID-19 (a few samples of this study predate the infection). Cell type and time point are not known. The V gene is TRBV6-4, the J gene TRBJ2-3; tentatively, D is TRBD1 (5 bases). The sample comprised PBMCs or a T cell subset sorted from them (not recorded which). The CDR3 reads CASSDGATDTQYF. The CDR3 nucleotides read TGTGCCAGCAGTGACGGGGCCACAGATACGCAGTATTTT.